What follows are 2 T cell receptor beta chains derived from one specimen sequenced in a study of PD-L1 blockade in urothelial cancer. Time point given: pretreatment peripheral blood. Using immunoSEQ multiplex PCR, the repertoire was profiled, and TCRdb retains in-frame clones only, with some absent. Of 43,000 or so clones listed, 65% to 85% are singletons. The specimen was PBMCs, collected around atezolizumab (anti-PD-L1) treatment. The receptors shown here come from a man aged 55 to 69 with urothelial cancer.

The chain links TRBV27 to TRBJ2-1; D is unclear. Germline-derived CDR1 and CDR2 are MNHEY and SMNVEV (reference sequence). Deletions cut 6 bases from V and 1 base from J, with 10 bases between. The CDR3 totals 14 residues. The CDR3 loop reads CASRPPNSYNEQFF. The CDR3 nucleotides read TGTGCCAGCAGGCCTCCTAATTCCTACAATGAGCAGTTCTTC.

This clone was seen only a few times. In nucleotides, the CDR3 is TGTGCCAGCGGCCCTAGCGGGGGGGCCACAGATACGCAGTATTTT. Its protein is CASGPSGGATDTQYF. The chain combines TRBV27 with TRBJ2-3; 12 bases are a match to TRBD2. Germline V gene sequence: CDR1 MNHEY, CDR2 SMNVEV (reference sequence). With 8 bases clipped from V and 2 bases from J, the junction kept 5 bases outside the gene matches. The length of the CDR3 is 15 residues.